This TCR beta chain stems from a study of CD8 T cells in acute hepatitis C reinfection. Study-level background: CD8+ T cells specific for HCV NS3-1073 were sequenced. General study findings and limits: Diversity was high, without significant differences between resolver and chronic groups.

The protocol was immunoSEQ multiplex PCR, while the TCRdb copy is restricted to in-frame clones and leaves out a portion. Of several thousand clones in the sample, 40% to 50% were seen once. Regarding time point: acute HCV infection, within 168 days of estimated infection date. Sequencing of hepatitis C virus-specific cells was done ex vivo rather than after in vitro expansion. By share, this clone counts as medium-sized. The material was HCV NS3-1073 tetramer-sorted CD8+ T cells from PBMCs, obtained during acute infection. This receptor was obtained from a man aged 25 to 45 with chronic hepatitis C.

CDR3 residues: CASTREIAGGNEQFF. CDR3 sequence (DNA): TGTGCCAGCACCCGGGAGATAGCGGGAGGTAATGAGCAGTTCTTC. The chain joins TRBV27 to TRBJ2-1, with 10 bases identical to TRBD2. CDR1 is MNHEY, CDR2 SMNVEV, per germline (reference sequence). The CDR3 has 15 amino acids. Trimming removed 7 bases from V and 7 bases from J; junction bases left unmatched: 10.